Presented here are 17 T cell receptor beta chains from one specimen sequenced in a study of regulatory and conventional T cells in breast cancer. TCRdb reprocessed the PCR reads with MiXCR, giving one entry per CDR3 protein. The sample comprises roughly 15,000 distinct CDR3 sequences, about 32% of which are singletons, and approximately 1.5% rests with the top ten. Sequencing was carried out using conventional T cells from blood. The receptors come from a female donor in good health.

For this clonotype: Germline is not matched at one junction end, which may reflect a read error. This sequence joins TRBV7-9 and TRBJ2-1, with D perhaps matching TRBD2 (6 bases). The CDR3 loop spans 14 amino acids. Germline lookup yields CDR1 SEHNR and CDR2 FQNEAQ (reference sequence). The CDR3 DNA is TGTGCCAGCAGCTTAGATGGGGGGTCCAATGGGCAGTTCTTC. Its translation is CASSLDGGSNGQFF.

Sample share makes this clonotype medium-sized. V is TRBV15 and J is TRBJ1-4; D not certain. The CDR3 has 12 residues. V was trimmed by 0 bases and J by 16 bases, leaving 12 bases between them. Germline V gene sequence: CDR1 LNHNV, CDR2 YYDKDF (reference sequence). CDR3 in amino acids: CATSRDQTATFF. The CDR3 DNA reads TGTGCCACCAGCAGAGATCAAACAGCTACGTTTTTT.

J is TRBJ1-1 and V is TRBV6-5, with 9 bases aligning to TRBD1. Germline V gene sequence: CDR1 MNHEY, CDR2 SVGAGI. The CDR3 extends over 14 amino acids. V shed 5 bases, J shed 1 base, and the junction held 2 bases outside the gene matches. The DNA for the CDR3 is TGTGCCAGCAGTCTGGACAGGGGGAACACTGAAGCTTTCTTT. It specifies CASSLDRGNTEAFF.

The V gene is TRBV4-1, the J gene TRBJ2-1; a weak D match, TRBD2 (6 bases). This CDR3 comprises 18 residues. V lost 0 bases to trimming and J lost 2 bases, with 17 bases between them. Germline values: CDR1 MGHRA, CDR2 YSYEKL. The CDR3 spells CASSQEGLLALPYNEQFF. CDR3 DNA: TGCGCCAGCAGCCAAGAAGGGTTACTAGCCTTACCCTACAATGAGCAGTTCTTC.

This clonotype has ten or more counts. The CDR3 coding sequence is TGTGCCAGCAGTACAGGGGCCCGCAATCAGCCCCAGCATTTT. Encoded protein: CASSTGARNQPQHF. V usage is TRBV12-3 or TRBV12-4 and J usage is TRBJ1-5, with TRBD1 matching over 7 bases. The CDR3 is 14 residues long. Losses at the gene ends were 5 bases for V and 2 bases for J; bases not matched to a gene: 3.

This clonotype showed up just once. This chain's CDR3 is CASSSVPLAGQQFF. CDR3 coding DNA: TGTGCCAGCAGTTCAGTACCGCTAGCGGGTCAGCAGTTCTTC. V usage is TRBV7-9 and J usage is TRBJ2-1; 8 bases are a match to TRBD2. V lost 6 bases and J lost 11; bases outside the gene matches: 12. Germline lookup yields CDR1 SEHNR and CDR2 FQNEAQ (reference sequence). CDR3 length equals 14 residues.

A remark on this clonotype: The conserved final phenylalanine or tryptophan is absent from the CDR3, which likely points to a read error. The chain links TRBV3-1 to TRBJ1-5, with TRBD1 as a possible D gene (6 bases). Trimming took off 0 bases at V and 9 bases at J, with 18 bases between the two ends. This CDR3 is 16 amino acids long. Germline V gives CDR1 LGHDT, CDR2 YNNKEL (reference sequence). The CDR3 reads CASSQDVGTRPAPQHL. CDR3 in DNA: TGTGCCAGCAGCCAAGATGTCGGGACACGACCTGCGCCCCAGCATCTT.

This clonotype was picked up a small number of times. The chain employs TRBV6-5 and TRBJ1-1; the match to TRBD1 covers 10 bases. Germline values: CDR1 MNHEY, CDR2 SVGAGI. The CDR3 contains 15 residues. V gave up 6 bases and J gave up 2 bases; unmatched junction bases: 6. CDR3 in amino acids: CASSSGQGRNTEAFF. CDR3 bases: TGTGCCAGCAGCTCGGGACAGGGGCGTAACACTGAAGCTTTCTTT.

Remarks on this clonotype: A read error may be the cause here, since a much bigger clone is one base away. The CDR3 region is CASSAQDTHTDTQYF. The DNA of the CDR3 is TGTGCCAGCAGCGCCCAGGACACACACACAGATACGCAGTATTTT. The rearrangement links TRBV9 to TRBJ2-3, with D possibly TRBD1 on 5 matching bases. Trimming shortened V by 3 bases and J by 2 bases, and 13 bases separated the two germline ends. From germline, CDR1 is SGDLS and CDR2 YYNGEE. This CDR3 has 15 amino acids. The full variable domain, in which reference TRBV9 and TRBJ2-3 provide the parts outside the CDR3, is DSGVTQTPKHLITATGQRVTLRCSPRSGDLSVYWYQQSLDQGLQFLIQYYNGEERAKGNILERFSAQQFPDLHSELNLSSLELGDSALYFCASSAQDTHTDTQYFGPGTRLTVL.

This clonotype was counted only a few times. The chain recombines TRBV28 with TRBJ1-2, with 9 bases lining up with TRBD1. With 5 bases clipped from V and 8 bases from J, the junction kept 15 bases outside the gene matches. CDR3 length: 16 amino acids. Germline CDR1 is MDHEN and CDR2 is SYDVKM. Here the CDR3 reads CASSPSSPDRGSGYTF. CDR3 nucleotide sequence: TGTGCCAGCAGTCCCTCTTCCCCGGACAGGGGTAGCGGCTACACCTTC.

In its sample, this clonotype was seen a few times. This CDR3 reads CASSYRVNTEAFF. In DNA form, the CDR3 reads TGCGCCAGCAGTTACAGGGTGAACACTGAAGCTTTCTTT. This chain connects TRBV5-1 to TRBJ1-1, with TRBD1 as a possible D gene (6 bases). Germline CDR1 SGHRS, CDR2 YFSETQ. CDR3 size: 13 residues. Trimming took off 5 bases at V and 0 bases at J, with 8 bases between the two ends.

The genes are TRBV12-5 and TRBJ2-5; 11 bases align to TRBD1. With 6 bases clipped from V and 1 base from J, the junction kept 7 bases outside the gene matches. The CDR3 extends over 16 amino acids. Germline V gives CDR1 LGHNT, CDR2 FRNRAP. CDR3: CASGLPDRGLQETQYF. Written as DNA, the CDR3 is TGTGCTAGTGGCCTACCGGACAGGGGGCTCCAAGAGACCCAGTACTTC.

This clonotype is termed medium-sized (0.01 to 0.1%). The chain combines TRBV4-1 with TRBJ2-3; D unclear. This CDR3 spans 13 amino acids. V dropped 5 bases and J dropped 4 bases, with 10 bases sitting between them. Germline V CDR1 and CDR2: MGHRA, YSYEKL. DNA of the CDR3: TGCGCCAGCAGCTATCGGACGCCAGATACGCAGTATTTT. It translates to CASSYRTPDTQYF.

Worth noting for this clonotype: A read error is possible here, since a much larger clone lies one base away. The chain is built from TRBV21-1 and TRBJ2-7; TRBD1, the table's D call, was not compared with the DNA. TRBV21-1 is a known pseudogene. The CDR3 has 15 amino acids. This CDR3 reads CASSVPGTGSCEQYF. The CDR3 nucleotides read TGTGCCAGCAGCGTGCCCGGGACAGGATCTTGCGAGCAGTACTTC.

There are a few counts of this clonotype. The chain joins TRBV7-9 to TRBJ1-3; no firm D call. The CDR3 loop spans 15 amino acids. The V end lost 5 bases, the J end lost 8 bases, and 19 bases lay between the germline ends. Per germline, CDR1 SEHNR and CDR2 FQNEAQ (reference sequence). The CDR3, as DNA: TGTGCCAGCAGCCCCCGTGGAGCGCGTCAAGACACCATATATTTT. It translates to CASSPRGARQDTIYF.

A word on this clonotype: This may be a read error, as it is one base from a much larger clone. The chain recombines TRBV25-1 with TRBJ2-1; D unresolved. Looked up from germline, CDR1 is MGHDK and CDR2 is SYGVNS. The CDR3 totals 11 residues. This CDR3 is CANSEYREQFF. The DNA of the CDR3 is TGTGCCAACAGTGAATACCGAGAGCAGTTCTTC. Based on the CDR3 plus reference TRBV25-1 and TRBJ2-1, the full variable domain is EADIYQTPRYLVIGTGKKITLECSQTMGHDKMYWYQQDPGMELHLIHYSYGVNSTEKGDLSSESTVSRIRTEHFPLTLESARPSHTSQYLCANSEYREQFFGPGTRLTVL.

On this clonotype itself: A much larger clonotype is one base distant, so this may be a read error. This chain uses TRBV11-2 with TRBJ2-7, with D tentatively TRBD1 (6 bases). CDR1 is SGHAT and CDR2 is FQNNGV in the germline V gene. The CDR3 runs to 15 residues. The V end was cut by 2 bases, the J end by 5 bases, with 16 bases between. CDR3 DNA sequence: TGTGCCAGCAGCTTATCCCGGAGTCAGGGGAACGAGCAGTACTTC. Its protein is CASSLSRSQGNEQYF.